This TCR beta chain stems from a study of regulatory T cells in long-lasting Graves disease. Turning to the study itself: New Graves' disease cases had less than 3 months of antithyroid drugs. Whole-study results and caveats: Lower TCR diversity characterized persistent Graves' patients relative to newly diagnosed patients. Whereas new patients shared 900 to 1,000 public clonotypes, persistent patients shared more, at 2,500 to 3,500.

This clonotype was detected ten times or more. Antigen specificity is unknown. The time point denotes: newly diagnosed GD, antithyroid drugs for less than 3 months. The TCR library used RNA extracted from PBMCs. Losses at the gene ends were 3 bases for V and 6 bases for J; bases not matched to a gene: 2. The CDR3 totals 12 residues. The V gene's germline CDR1 is SGHRS and CDR2 YFSETQ. Arm-PCR of CDR3 regions and iRepertoire HTBI primers were the basis on which TCR beta libraries were built. A single record per CDR3 protein comes from TCRdb applying MiXCR to the multiplex PCR reads. The table has 250,000 to 400,000 distinct CDR3 sequences, about 20% seen once.

This chain uses TRBV5-1 with TRBJ1-2, with 7 bases that match TRBD1. The material was peripheral blood mononuclear cells (PBMCs), obtained at new diagnosis, from a patient treated with antithyroid drugs. The TCR was taken from a female donor with Graves disease. The CDR3, as DNA: TGCGCCAGCAGCTCAGGGGGGCATGGCTACACCTTC. It is translated as CASSSGGHGYTF.